This TCR beta chain stems from a study of CD8+CD57+ T cells in acquired aplastic anemia. Across the study: Isolated CD4+ and CD8+ cells, once sorted, yielded DNA averaging roughly 3 ug. Healthy donors averaged around 11 million reads for CD4+ cells. General study results and limits: Patients and controls turned out to have roughly 31 CD8+ CDR3 sequences in common. Patients did not significantly differ from controls in CD8+ Simpson's diversity.

Germline CDR1 SGHVS, CDR2 FQNEAQ. The ends were cut back, 5 bases at V and 2 bases at J, with 9 bases in the middle. The length of the CDR3 is 13 residues. In this sample, this clonotype is medium-sized. Its matching antigen is unknown. It was genomic DNA that served as the template for profiling TCR beta VDJ and CDR3. Each CDR3 protein gets one entry after TCRdb re-called the reads with MiXCR. This sample carries about 70,000 distinct CDR3 sequences, 45% to 60% of them seen once, and the ten largest clones take approximately 8.6%. The TCR was taken from a human donor in good health, serving as a control. The chain combines TRBV7-8 with TRBJ1-1; D gene uncertain. The sequencing sample was made of sorted CD4+, CD8+, or CD8+CD57+ T cells (not recorded which) from PBMCs. CDR3 sequence reads: CASSLVPNTEAFF. The CDR3 nucleotides are TGTGCCAGCAGCCTAGTCCCAAACACTGAAGCTTTCTTT.